This T cell receptor beta chain was observed in a study of response to subunit inactivated influenza vaccine. Study-level findings and limits: Only a handful of new T cells, the authors suggested, are recruited with each seasonal influenza vaccination.

Details on this clonotype: Its antigen remains unidentified.

MiXCR, applied by TCRdb to the RT-PCR reads, yields one record per CDR3 protein. The data show hundreds of thousands of distinct CDR3 sequences, with about 25% seen just once and approximately 2% held by the top ten. The receptor's source is a middle-aged man who received an inactivated influenza vaccine. The source material was CD4+ T cells sorted from PBMCs, sampled 5 days after vaccination.

CDR3 protein: CASSQDPSEETQYF. The CDR3 DNA reads as TGCGCCAGCAGCCAAGATCCCAGCGAGGAGACCCAGTACTTC. The genes are TRBV4-3 and TRBJ2-5; D uncertain. Germline V gives CDR1 LGHNA, CDR2 YSLEER. Trimming removed 0 bases at V and 5 bases at J, with 10 bases between. The CDR3 runs to 14 residues.